This TCR beta chain was observed in a study of T cell repertoires in ileal Crohn's disease. Study conclusions and caveats: All patients with clonality above 26.8% had endoscopic recurrence.

Assay used: immunoSEQ multiplex PCR; TCRdb lists only in-frame clones, some missing. The sample consists of about 4,300 clones, approximately 78% of them appearing once. CDR1 is SGHDT and CDR2 is YYEEEE in the germline V gene. Unmatched junction bases numbered 6, after V lost 4 bases and J lost 3 bases. This CDR3 spans 15 amino acids. In the case of this clone: Its antigen remains unknown.

The receptor comes from an adult with Crohn's disease. Sequenced material: ileal tissue. This chain joins TRBV5-6 and TRBJ1-2; 10 bases are a match to TRBD1. CDR3: CASSTQTGGDYGYTF. The CDR3 DNA follows: TGTGCCAGCAGCACCCAGACAGGGGGCGACTATGGCTACACCTTC.